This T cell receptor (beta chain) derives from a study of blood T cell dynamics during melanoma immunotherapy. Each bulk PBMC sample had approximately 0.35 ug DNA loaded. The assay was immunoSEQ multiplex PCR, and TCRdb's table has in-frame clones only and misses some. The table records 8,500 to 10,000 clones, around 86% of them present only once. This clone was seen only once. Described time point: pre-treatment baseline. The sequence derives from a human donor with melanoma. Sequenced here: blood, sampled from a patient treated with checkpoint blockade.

DNA for the CDR3: TGTGCCAGCAGTGAAGATCTGGGAAATCAGCCCCAGCATTTT. This encodes CASSEDLGNQPQHF. The genes are TRBV2 and TRBJ1-5; no definite D call. This CDR3 region has 14 residues. Germline values: CDR1 SNHLY, CDR2 FYNNEI. V lost 1 base, J lost 4 bases, and 8 bases lay in between.